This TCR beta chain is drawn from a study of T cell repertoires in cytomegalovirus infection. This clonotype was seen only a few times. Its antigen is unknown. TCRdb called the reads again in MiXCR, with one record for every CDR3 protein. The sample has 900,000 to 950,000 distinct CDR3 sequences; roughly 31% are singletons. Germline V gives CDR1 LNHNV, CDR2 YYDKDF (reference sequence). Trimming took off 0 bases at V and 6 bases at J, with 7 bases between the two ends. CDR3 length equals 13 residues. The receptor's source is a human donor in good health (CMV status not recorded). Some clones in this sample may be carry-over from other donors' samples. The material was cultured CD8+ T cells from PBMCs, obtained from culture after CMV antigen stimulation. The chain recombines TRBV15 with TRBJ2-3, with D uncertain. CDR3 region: CATSRDALDTQYF. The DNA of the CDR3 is TGTGCCACCAGCAGAGATGCCTTGGATACGCAGTATTTT.